A single sample is the source of the 25 T cell receptor beta chains below, sequenced in a study of CD8 T cells in ankylosing spondylitis. In TCRdb, the 5' RACE reads were re-called with MiXCR into one record per CDR3 protein. The sample records around 180,000 distinct CDR3 sequences, over 15% being singletons. Sequencing was carried out using blood, either unsorted or a sorted T cell fraction (not recorded which). The receptors shown here come from a male donor aged 5-29 years with ankylosing spondylitis or in good health (not recorded which).

Of note for this clonotype: A much larger clone is a single base away; this may be a read error. The V and J genes are TRBV6-1 and TRBJ1-2; the D is unclear. This CDR3 spans 15 amino acids. Germline V gives CDR1 MNHNS, CDR2 SASEGT. The DNA of the CDR3 is TGTGCCAGCAGTGAAGGAATAGGGCCTAACTATGGCTACCCCTTC. It codes for CASSEGIGPNYGYPF.

This clonotype was counted many times. The rearrangement joins TRBV6-1 to TRBJ2-2; perhaps D is TRBD1 or TRBD2 (5 bases each). V was trimmed by 8 bases and J by 3 bases, leaving 10 bases between them. The CDR3 has 13 residues. The germline V gene has CDR1 MNHNS and CDR2 SASEGT. The CDR3 DNA reads TGTGCCAGCCGGGACCACTACACCGGGGAGCTGTTTTTT. The encoded protein is CASRDHYTGELFF.

This clonotype was seen many times. This sequence joins TRBV5-5 and TRBJ2-7; D is possibly TRBD2 (6 bases). V lost 4 bases to trimming and J lost 1 base, with 12 bases between them. This CDR3 comprises 14 residues. CDR1 is SGHKS, CDR2 YYEKEE, per germline (reference sequence). The CDR3 sequence is CASSPAGRSYEQYV. DNA for the CDR3: TGTGCCAGCAGCCCTGCGGGACGATCCTACGAGCAGTACGTC.

This clonotype appeared many times. This CDR3 is CASSYAGTSGRGEQFF. For the CDR3, the DNA is TGTGCCAGCAGTTATGCCGGGACTAGCGGGAGAGGTGAGCAGTTCTTC. The chain couples TRBV6-5 to TRBJ2-1; 14 bases fit TRBD2. The CDR3 runs 16 residues. J lost 9 bases, V lost 3 bases, and 7 bases had no gene match. CDR1 is MNHEY and CDR2 is SVGAGI in the germline V gene.

This clonotype was recorded at least ten times. The chain has TRBV28 and TRBJ2-7; 12 bases fit TRBD1. There are 14 residues in the CDR3. Germline V CDR1 and CDR2: MDHEN, SYDVKM. Germline trimming cut 7 bases from V and 5 bases from J; bases unmatched to any gene: 6. Written as DNA, the CDR3 is TGTGCCAGCATTCTTGGGACAGGGGGCCACGAGCAGTACTTC. Its protein is CASILGTGGHEQYF.

The DNA for the CDR3 is TGTGCCAGCTCACCCGTCAGGGGGGCCCCCTACGAGCAGTACTTC. This encodes CASSPVRGAPYEQYF. This chain uses TRBV18 with TRBJ2-7, with D perhaps TRBD1 (7 bases). The germline V and J ends were trimmed by 3 bases and 2 bases, with 14 bases remaining between them. CDR1 KGHSH and CDR2 LQKENI come from the germline V gene. The CDR3 length is 15 residues.

Ten or more counts support this clonotype. This chain joins TRBV5-1 and TRBJ2-2, with 7 nucleotides matching TRBD1. This CDR3 has 14 residues. Germline-derived CDR1 and CDR2 are SGHRS and YFSETQ. J was trimmed by 3 bases and V by 3 bases; bases with no gene match: 2. In DNA form, the CDR3 reads TGCGCCAGCAGCTCGGGACAGCACACCGGGGAGCTGTTTTTT. This codes for CASSSGQHTGELFF. Supplemented by reference TRBV5-1 and TRBJ2-2, the full variable domain reads KAGVTQTPRYLIKTRGQQVTLSCSPISGHRSVSWYQQTPGQGLQFLFEYFSETQRNKGNFPGRFSGRQFSNSRSEMNVSTLELGDSALYLCASSSGQHTGELFFGEGSRLTVL.

This clonotype was observed at least ten times. The rearrangement uses TRBV15 and TRBJ2-1, with 9 bases matching TRBD2. The junction had 4 bases not matched to a gene; V was cut back by 0 bases and J by 4 bases. The V gene's germline CDR1 is LNHNV and CDR2 YYDKDF (reference sequence). The CDR3 is 16 residues long. The CDR3 nucleotides read TGTGCCACCAGCAGAGAGCGGGAGGGGGTATACAATGAGCAGTTCTTC. Protein sequence: CATSREREGVYNEQFF.

The sample holds a few counts of this clonotype. The V call is TRBV30, the J call TRBJ2-7; possible D gene TRBD1, 7 bases. V was pared by 3 bases and J by 4 bases, with 19 bases between. Germline CDR1 and CDR2: GTSNPN and SVGIG (reference sequence). This CDR3 contains 15 residues. The CDR3 sequence: CAWSELRTGLYEQYF. Written as DNA, the CDR3 is TGTGCCTGGAGCGAACTACGGACAGGACTATACGAGCAGTACTTC.

The chain couples TRBV29-1 to TRBJ2-5; D is unresolved. The CDR3 sequence is 12 residues long. The germline V gene encodes CDR1 SQVTM and CDR2 ANQGSEA. V lost 2 bases to trimming and J lost 2 bases, with 6 bases between them. CDR3 bases: TGCAGCGTTGAAAGGGTACAAGAGACCCAGTACTTC. It translates to CSVERVQETQYF.

This clonotype was counted ten times or more. CDR3 in amino acids: CASSQEWSPGLVSDTQYF. As DNA, the CDR3 is TGCGCCAGCAGCCAAGAATGGAGCCCGGGACTAGTCTCAGATACGCAGTATTTT. V usage is TRBV4-3 and J usage is TRBJ2-3; 8 bases line up with TRBD2. Germline lookup yields CDR1 LGHNA and CDR2 YSLEER. Trimming at V came to 0 bases and at J to 4 bases, leaving 12 bases not matched to a gene. The CDR3 loop spans 18 amino acids.

Many counts were recorded for this clonotype. The genes are TRBV7-2 and TRBJ2-2, with D perhaps matching TRBD1 (6 bases). The CDR3 length is 13 residues. V was trimmed by 5 bases and J by 6 bases, leaving 10 bases between them. Germline V gene data show CDR1 as SGHTA and CDR2 as FQGNSA. The chain's CDR3 is CASSPNRAGELFF. The CDR3 coding sequence is TGTGCCAGCAGCCCCAACAGGGCCGGGGAGCTGTTTTTT. The full variable domain, its missing parts supplied by reference TRBV7-2 and TRBJ2-2, is GAGVSQSPSNKVTEKGKDVELRCDPISGHTALYWYRQSLGQGLEFLIYFQGNSAPDKSGLPSDRFSAERTGGSVSTLTIQRTQQEDSAVYLCASSPNRAGELFFGEGSRLTVL.

This chain joins TRBV12-3 or TRBV12-4 and TRBJ2-1, with D perhaps assigned TRBD1 or TRBD2 (6 bases each). Trimming removed 3 bases at V and 7 bases at J, with 13 bases between. The CDR3 consists of 14 residues. CDR3 nucleotide sequence: TGTGCCAGCAGTTTGGGGGGCGGGAAAAATGAGCAGTTCTTC. This sequence encodes CASSLGGGKNEQFF.

The V call is TRBV30, the J call TRBJ2-1, with D possibly being TRBD2 (5 bases). Looked up from germline, CDR1 is GTSNPN and CDR2 is SVGIG (reference sequence). The CDR3 has 14 residues. V lost 4 bases, J lost 7 bases, and 17 bases lay in between. The CDR3, as DNA: TGTGCCTGGATGTCAATCGGAGGCTGGAATGAGCAGTTCTTC. It is translated as CAWMSIGGWNEQFF.

There are many counts of this clonotype. The gene calls are TRBV5-5 and TRBJ2-7; D is ambiguous. The CDR3 length is 14 residues. Germline loops: CDR1 SGHKS, CDR2 YYEKEE (reference sequence). Trimming removed 2 bases at V and 1 base at J, with 10 bases between. As DNA, the CDR3 is TGTGCCAGCAGCTTATCCGCAGAATCCTACGAGCAGTACGTC. Protein: CASSLSAESYEQYV.

The V call is TRBV11-2, the J call TRBJ2-7; 7 positions match TRBD1. J was trimmed by 5 bases and V by 3 bases; bases with no gene match: 10. The CDR3 covers 15 residues. Germline V gene sequence: CDR1 SGHAT, CDR2 FQNNGV. This CDR3 is CASSFFEGQRNEQYF. The CDR3 nucleotides are TGTGCCAGCAGCTTCTTCGAGGGACAGCGCAACGAGCAGTACTTC.

This clonotype has ten or more counts. V usage is TRBV7-9 and J usage is TRBJ2-1; the D gene could be TRBD1 or TRBD2 (5 bases each). Germline V lookup: CDR1 SEHNR, CDR2 FQNEAQ (reference sequence). The CDR3 is 14 residues long. V was trimmed by 6 bases and J by 5 bases, leaving 14 bases between them. The CDR3: CASRRVGDHNEQFF. The CDR3 bases are TGTGCCAGCAGGAGGGTCGGGGACCACAATGAGCAGTTCTTC.

This clonotype was counted many times. CDR3 sequence reads: CAISATGKMAGELFF. CDR3 nucleotides: TGTGCCATTTCAGCCACCGGGAAAATGGCCGGGGAGCTGTTTTTT. The chain couples TRBV10-3 to TRBJ2-2; TRBD2 is a possible D gene (5 bases). The CDR3 has 15 residues. Germline V CDR1 and CDR2: ENHRY, SYGVKD. Trimming stripped 9 bases from V and 6 bases from J, with 20 bases between.

The rearrangement uses TRBV29-1 and TRBJ2-1, with D tentatively TRBD1 or TRBD2 (5 bases each). The CDR3 has 15 amino acids. Trimming shortened V by 8 bases and J by 0 bases, and 17 bases separated the two germline ends. CDR1 and CDR2 from the germline V gene are SQVTM and ANQGSEA. CDR3 protein: CSTGTAHSSYNEQFF. The DNA for the CDR3 is TGCAGCACCGGGACCGCCCATAGCTCCTACAATGAGCAGTTCTTC.

Of note for this clonotype: At one of its ends the junction is not consistent with the germline gene, which may arise from a read error. The V and J genes are TRBV9 and TRBJ2-4, with D possibly TRBD1 on 6 matching bases. Germline lookup yields CDR1 SGDLS and CDR2 YYNGEE. This CDR3 spans 15 amino acids. CDR3 in DNA: TGTGCCAGCAGCGTAGGGGACATGTCTAGAAACATTGAGTACTTC. This sequence encodes CASSVGDMSRNIEYF.

The sample holds many counts of this clonotype. This chain links TRBV5-5 with TRBJ2-7; D is perhaps TRBD1 or TRBD2 (6 bases each). Germline values: CDR1 SGHKS, CDR2 YYEKEE (reference sequence). The CDR3 is made up of 14 amino acids. V was trimmed by 5 bases and J by 2 bases, leaving 14 bases between them. This CDR3 reads CASSLRGPPYEQYF. The CDR3 DNA sequence: TGTGCCAGCAGTTTACGGGGGCCCCCCTACGAGCAGTACTTC.

This clonotype was counted ten times or more. This chain joins TRBV29-1 and TRBJ2-7, with no clear D. Germline CDR1 is SQVTM and CDR2 is ANQGSEA. With 4 bases removed from V and 0 bases from J, the gap between germline ends came to 13 bases. The CDR3 contains 14 residues. This chain's CDR3 is CSVVGPSTSYEQYF. The CDR3 coding sequence is TGCAGCGTTGTTGGACCTTCTACCTCCTACGAGCAGTACTTC.

This clonotype was seen a few times. V and J are TRBV29-1 and TRBJ2-5, with D possibly TRBD2 on 5 matching bases. The V end lost 3 bases, the J end lost 1 base, and 12 bases lay between the germline ends. Germline CDR1 is SQVTM and CDR2 is ANQGSEA. This CDR3 is built from 14 residues. CDR3 DNA sequence: TGCAGCGTTGACGGGGTCCGATTCCAAGAGACCCAGTACTTC. Its translation: CSVDGVRFQETQYF.

This clonotype came up many times. The chain carries TRBV19 and TRBJ2-1; 7 nucleotides align to TRBD2. Germline V gene lookup returns CDR1 LNHDA and CDR2 SQIVND (reference sequence). The CDR3 has 16 residues. The junction had 8 bases not matched to a gene; V was cut back by 1 base and J by 5 bases. The CDR3 loop reads CASSIVAPAGHNEQFF. CDR3 DNA sequence: TGTGCCAGTAGTATAGTCGCCCCAGCGGGACACAATGAGCAGTTCTTC.

This clonotype was seen repeatedly, ten times or more. V is TRBV7-2 and J is TRBJ2-3; 7 nucleotides line up with TRBD1. The V segment lost 5 bases and the J segment 1 base; nucleotides outside the gene matches: 3. Germline values: CDR1 SGHTA, CDR2 FQGNSA. The length of the CDR3 is 14 residues. The DNA of the CDR3 is TGTGCCAGCAGCCTCGGACAGGGCACAGATACGCAGTATTTT. Protein product: CASSLGQGTDTQYF.